The 10 T cell receptor beta chains below were found in one sample sequenced in a study of PD-L1 blockade in urothelial cancer. Libraries were prepared by immunoSEQ multiplex PCR; TCRdb keeps only in-frame clonotypes and omits some of them. The repertoire includes some 20,000 clones, about 91% of them detected once, and around 3.4% sits in the top ten. The source material was PBMCs, sampled around atezolizumab (anti-PD-L1) treatment. The receptors originated from a man aged 50 to 59 with urothelial cancer.

This clone showed up just a few times. The V gene is TRBV25-1, the J gene TRBJ2-5, with TRBD2 identical over 7 bases. There are 16 residues in the CDR3. Germline CDR1 and CDR2: MGHDK and SYGVNS. Trimming removed 8 bases from V and 5 bases from J; junction bases left unmatched: 17. The CDR3 DNA reads as TGTGCCAGCGGAGGATCGCGGGGAGGGGTCCTCGAGACCCAGTACTTC. As protein: CASGGSRGGVLETQYF.

The chain employs TRBV13 and TRBJ2-6; weak D call: TRBD1 (6 bases). The CDR3 sequence is 17 residues long. CDR1 is PRHDT, CDR2 FYEKMQ, per germline (reference sequence). V lost 5 bases, J lost 0 bases, and 14 bases lay in between. CDR3 amino acids: CASSPGTRVSGANVLTF. As DNA, the CDR3 is TGTGCCAGCAGCCCCGGGACAAGGGTCTCTGGGGCCAACGTCCTGACTTTC.

The chain recombines TRBV9 with TRBJ2-7, with 11 bases lining up with TRBD2. Germline assignment: CDR1 SGDLS and CDR2 YYNGEE. This CDR3 is built from 16 residues. J gave up 3 bases and V 0 bases, and 5 bases lay outside the gene matches. CDR3 nucleotides: TGTGCCAGCAGCGTAGGCGACGGGACTAGCGGCTACGAGCAGTACTTC. It specifies CASSVGDGTSGYEQYF.

The J gene is TRBJ1-2, the V gene TRBV5-4; TRBD1 might be the D (6 bases). V dropped 0 bases and J dropped 2 bases, with 14 bases sitting between them. CDR3 length: 16 amino acids. The germline V gene has CDR1 SGHNT and CDR2 YYREEE (reference sequence). The CDR3 is CASSLGGGQRNYGYTF. For the CDR3, the DNA is TGTGCCAGCAGCTTGGGGGGGGGACAACGGAACTATGGCTACACCTTC.

The chain has TRBV30 and TRBJ2-7; tentatively, D is TRBD2 (5 bases). The CDR3 extends over 15 amino acids. Germline V lookup: CDR1 GTSNPN, CDR2 SVGIG (reference sequence). V shed 3 bases and J shed 0 bases, with 15 bases lying between them. CDR3 amino acids: CAWREGLPYSYEQYF. The DNA for the CDR3 is TGTGCCTGGAGGGAAGGACTCCCGTACTCCTACGAGCAGTACTTC.

A single count supports this clone. The chain has TRBV21-1 and TRBJ2-3; the table names TRBD1, a call not compared with the DNA. TRBV21-1 is described as a pseudogene. This CDR3 is built from 15 residues. CDR3 residues: CASSKVPGIWDTQYF. As DNA, the CDR3 is TGTGCCAGCAGCAAAGTGCCAGGGATATGGGATACGCAGTATTTT.

This clone was counted once. The rearrangement links TRBV5-6 to TRBJ2-1, with D perhaps TRBD2 (5 bases). From germline, CDR1 is SGHDT and CDR2 YYEEEE. The CDR3 has 15 amino acids. The V end was cut by 4 bases, the J end by 2 bases, with 13 bases between. The DNA for the CDR3 is TGTGCCAGCAGCCTCCCCGGGCGGGCCTACAATGAGCAGTTCTTC. Its translation is CASSLPGRAYNEQFF.

The chain links TRBV4-2 to TRBJ2-2; 9 bases match TRBD2. The CDR3 runs to 16 residues. With V trimmed by 1 base and J by 4 bases, 4 bases remained unmatched. Germline V CDR1 and CDR2: LGHNA, YNFKEQ. The CDR3 DNA is TGTGCCAGCAGCCAAGGCCGACTAGCGGCCACCGGGGAGCTGTTTTTT. As protein: CASSQGRLAATGELFF.

V usage is TRBV5-1 and J usage is TRBJ2-2; 8 nucleotides match TRBD2. The germline V gene encodes CDR1 SGHRS and CDR2 YFSETQ. The ends lost 4 bases at V and 6 bases at J; junction bases unmatched: 5. This CDR3 comprises 14 residues. CDR3 nucleotides: TGCGCCAGCAGCCCGAAACTAGCGGCCGGGGAGCTGTTTTTT. Its protein product is CASSPKLAAGELFF.

This clone was seen only a few times. The gene calls are TRBV7-7 and TRBJ1-4; D is possibly TRBD1 (6 bases). CDR1 is SSHAT and CDR2 is FNYEAQ in the germline V gene (reference sequence). Trimming removed 5 bases from V and 6 bases from J, with 13 bases in between. This CDR3 contains 14 residues. The CDR3 protein is CASSPGTRDEKLFF. The DNA for the CDR3 is TGTGCCAGCAGCCCAGGGACAAGGGATGAAAAACTGTTTTTT.